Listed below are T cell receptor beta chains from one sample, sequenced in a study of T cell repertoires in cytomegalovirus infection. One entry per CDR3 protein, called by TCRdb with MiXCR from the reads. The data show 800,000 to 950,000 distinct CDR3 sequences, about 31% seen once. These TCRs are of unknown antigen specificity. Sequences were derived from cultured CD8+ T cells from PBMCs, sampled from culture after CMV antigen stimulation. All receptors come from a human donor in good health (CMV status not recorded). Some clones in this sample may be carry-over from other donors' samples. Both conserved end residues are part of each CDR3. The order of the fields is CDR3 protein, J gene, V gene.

CAISESGSTDTQYF TRBJ2-3 TRBV10-3
CASSLRFSVGTGELFF TRBJ2-2 TRBV5-1
CAISDSRQVNYGYTF TRBJ1-2 TRBV10-3
CASSLYEGRNQPQHF TRBJ1-5 TRBV5-8
CASSQIRDRQNEKLFF TRBJ1-4 TRBV2
CASSEWIVTDNYGYTF TRBJ1-2 TRBV6-1
CASSQGTKRDNSPLHF TRBJ1-6 TRBV4-1
CVSSPTPQAYGELFF TRBJ2-2 TRBV28
CSVVEVYNEQFF TRBJ2-1 TRBV29-1
CASSLSGYGAYEQYF TRBJ2-7 TRBV27
CASSGGQGYGNTIYF TRBJ1-3 TRBV7-9
CASSTGTGVDEQFF TRBJ2-1 TRBV5-1
CASSLFVRTEAFF TRBJ1-1 TRBV27
CASSPTGTNEQFF TRBJ2-1 TRBV7-9
CASSDGQGPYEQYF TRBJ2-7 TRBV27
CAISGGSAGELFF TRBJ2-2 TRBV10-3
CASSLEASGGNEQFF TRBJ2-1 TRBV7-2
CASSLNDGTGFHEQYF TRBJ2-7 TRBV7-2
CASSNIPQGGTEAFF TRBJ1-1 TRBV6-4
CASSLGGTIYSNQPQHF TRBJ1-5 TRBV7-6
CTSTPTRGNTEAFF TRBJ1-1 TRBV7-6
CASSEVWNLGETQYF TRBJ2-5 TRBV6-1
CASSLRPAWQGEVFYEQYF TRBJ2-7 TRBV27
CATSGRYNEQFF TRBJ2-1 TRBV15
CASSLRRGPDEQFF TRBJ2-1 TRBV27
CASSPTPGPNYGYTF TRBJ1-2 TRBV27
CASSTVVQKSTDTQYF TRBJ2-3 TRBV7-2
CASSLLPRIQETQYF TRBJ2-5 TRBV27
CASSLAEGLYQETQYF TRBJ2-5 TRBV7-9
CASTLGGELFF TRBJ2-2 TRBV12-3/TRBV12-4
CASSGSGTDYEKLFF TRBJ1-4 TRBV9
CASNSLGQGAERDTQYF TRBJ2-3 TRBV27
CASRGGFTEAFF TRBJ1-1 TRBV7-9
CASSSGQAPEETQYF TRBJ2-5 TRBV7-9
CASSLGGGFSSYNEQFF TRBJ2-1 TRBV5-6
CASMGQGNQPQHF TRBJ1-5 TRBV7-6
CALSGGPSYEQYF TRBJ2-7 TRBV6-1
CASNKGGGLNNEQFF TRBJ2-1 TRBV7-2
CASSLASRGLDIQYF TRBJ2-4 TRBV7-2
CASSMGRGGTYEQYF TRBJ2-7 TRBV19
CATSPTGGNQPQHF TRBJ1-5 TRBV24-1
CASSIAPGAVEQYF TRBJ2-7 TRBV19
CASSLAFTAVNTEAFF TRBJ1-1 TRBV7-9
CATIPIQGGWNTEAFF TRBJ1-1 TRBV6-2/TRBV6-3
CASSLGRSQPQHF TRBJ1-5 TRBV27